The TCR beta chain described here comes from a study of Tregs in tolerant kidney transplant recipients. General study findings and limits: Some patients' samples used different primers over time, so nucleotide sequences weren't comparable.

The germline CDR1 and CDR2 sequences are MNHNS and SASEGT. J lost 5 bases, V lost 7 bases, and 8 bases had no gene match. This CDR3 is built from 14 residues. The nonmyeloablative bone marrow transplants came from related graft donors, with transient mixed chimerism. Sequencing used immunoSEQ multiplex PCR; TCRdb keeps in-frame clones, though not all of them. This sample carries under 90,000 clones, roughly nine tenths of them seen once, and the ten largest clones take around 1.4%. Regarding this clone: Antigen specificity is unknown.

The chain carries TRBV6-1 and TRBJ2-5; 9 bases match TRBD2. Source: CD4+ T cells from blood (PBMCs), taken 24 months after the transplant. This TCR was sampled from a human patient who received a combined kidney and bone marrow transplant. Some T cells may have come from the graft donor. For the CDR3, the DNA is TGTGCCAGCACTGTAGCGGGGGCCGGGGAGACCCAGTACTTC. Translated, it gives CASTVAGAGETQYF.